A few counts support the clone carrying this T cell receptor beta chain. As yet, its antigen is unknown. The CDR3 has 16 amino acids. The V end was cut by 0 bases, the J end by 1 base, with 12 bases between. CDR1 LGHNA and CDR2 YSLEER come from the germline V gene. It was via CD45RO/CCR7/CD25/CD127/CD95/CD27 that CD4+ naive, central memory, regulatory and stem cell-like memory cells were sorted. The data derive from a study of beta chain features in type 1 diabetes. Expressed TCRB transcripts were sequenced because the entire RNA isolate underwent reverse transcription. Sequencing used immunoSEQ multiplex PCR; TCRdb keeps in-frame clones, though not all of them. The data hold around 710,000 clones, with around 12% observed a single time. Findings and limits, study-wide: All four CD4+ subsets from Type 1 diabetes patients carried moderately but significantly shorter TCRB CDR3s. VDJ junctions sequenced from type 1 diabetes patients showed fewer insertions and more deletions. Cells with high TCR expression could be over-represented when cDNA is sequenced.

The chain uses TRBV4-3 and TRBJ1-1; D remains ambiguous. The receptor comes from a man aged 30 to 39 with type 1 diabetes. Sequences were obtained from naive CD4+ T cells from blood. CDR3: CASSQDGVAANTEAFF. The CDR3 DNA reads TGCGCCAGCAGCCAAGATGGAGTTGCAGCGAACACTGAAGCTTTCTTT.